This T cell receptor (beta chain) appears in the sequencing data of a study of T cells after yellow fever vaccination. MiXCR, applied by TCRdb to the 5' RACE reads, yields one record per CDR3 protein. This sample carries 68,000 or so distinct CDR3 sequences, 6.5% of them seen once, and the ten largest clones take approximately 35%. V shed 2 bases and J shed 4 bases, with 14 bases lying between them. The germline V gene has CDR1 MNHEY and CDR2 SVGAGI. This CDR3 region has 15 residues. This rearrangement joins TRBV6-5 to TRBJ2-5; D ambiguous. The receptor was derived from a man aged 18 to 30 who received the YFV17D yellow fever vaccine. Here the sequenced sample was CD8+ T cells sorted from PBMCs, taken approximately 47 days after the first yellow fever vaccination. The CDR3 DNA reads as TGTGCCAGCAGTTACACTGCTGGGGTGGGAGAGACCCAGTACTTC. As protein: CASSYTAGVGETQYF.